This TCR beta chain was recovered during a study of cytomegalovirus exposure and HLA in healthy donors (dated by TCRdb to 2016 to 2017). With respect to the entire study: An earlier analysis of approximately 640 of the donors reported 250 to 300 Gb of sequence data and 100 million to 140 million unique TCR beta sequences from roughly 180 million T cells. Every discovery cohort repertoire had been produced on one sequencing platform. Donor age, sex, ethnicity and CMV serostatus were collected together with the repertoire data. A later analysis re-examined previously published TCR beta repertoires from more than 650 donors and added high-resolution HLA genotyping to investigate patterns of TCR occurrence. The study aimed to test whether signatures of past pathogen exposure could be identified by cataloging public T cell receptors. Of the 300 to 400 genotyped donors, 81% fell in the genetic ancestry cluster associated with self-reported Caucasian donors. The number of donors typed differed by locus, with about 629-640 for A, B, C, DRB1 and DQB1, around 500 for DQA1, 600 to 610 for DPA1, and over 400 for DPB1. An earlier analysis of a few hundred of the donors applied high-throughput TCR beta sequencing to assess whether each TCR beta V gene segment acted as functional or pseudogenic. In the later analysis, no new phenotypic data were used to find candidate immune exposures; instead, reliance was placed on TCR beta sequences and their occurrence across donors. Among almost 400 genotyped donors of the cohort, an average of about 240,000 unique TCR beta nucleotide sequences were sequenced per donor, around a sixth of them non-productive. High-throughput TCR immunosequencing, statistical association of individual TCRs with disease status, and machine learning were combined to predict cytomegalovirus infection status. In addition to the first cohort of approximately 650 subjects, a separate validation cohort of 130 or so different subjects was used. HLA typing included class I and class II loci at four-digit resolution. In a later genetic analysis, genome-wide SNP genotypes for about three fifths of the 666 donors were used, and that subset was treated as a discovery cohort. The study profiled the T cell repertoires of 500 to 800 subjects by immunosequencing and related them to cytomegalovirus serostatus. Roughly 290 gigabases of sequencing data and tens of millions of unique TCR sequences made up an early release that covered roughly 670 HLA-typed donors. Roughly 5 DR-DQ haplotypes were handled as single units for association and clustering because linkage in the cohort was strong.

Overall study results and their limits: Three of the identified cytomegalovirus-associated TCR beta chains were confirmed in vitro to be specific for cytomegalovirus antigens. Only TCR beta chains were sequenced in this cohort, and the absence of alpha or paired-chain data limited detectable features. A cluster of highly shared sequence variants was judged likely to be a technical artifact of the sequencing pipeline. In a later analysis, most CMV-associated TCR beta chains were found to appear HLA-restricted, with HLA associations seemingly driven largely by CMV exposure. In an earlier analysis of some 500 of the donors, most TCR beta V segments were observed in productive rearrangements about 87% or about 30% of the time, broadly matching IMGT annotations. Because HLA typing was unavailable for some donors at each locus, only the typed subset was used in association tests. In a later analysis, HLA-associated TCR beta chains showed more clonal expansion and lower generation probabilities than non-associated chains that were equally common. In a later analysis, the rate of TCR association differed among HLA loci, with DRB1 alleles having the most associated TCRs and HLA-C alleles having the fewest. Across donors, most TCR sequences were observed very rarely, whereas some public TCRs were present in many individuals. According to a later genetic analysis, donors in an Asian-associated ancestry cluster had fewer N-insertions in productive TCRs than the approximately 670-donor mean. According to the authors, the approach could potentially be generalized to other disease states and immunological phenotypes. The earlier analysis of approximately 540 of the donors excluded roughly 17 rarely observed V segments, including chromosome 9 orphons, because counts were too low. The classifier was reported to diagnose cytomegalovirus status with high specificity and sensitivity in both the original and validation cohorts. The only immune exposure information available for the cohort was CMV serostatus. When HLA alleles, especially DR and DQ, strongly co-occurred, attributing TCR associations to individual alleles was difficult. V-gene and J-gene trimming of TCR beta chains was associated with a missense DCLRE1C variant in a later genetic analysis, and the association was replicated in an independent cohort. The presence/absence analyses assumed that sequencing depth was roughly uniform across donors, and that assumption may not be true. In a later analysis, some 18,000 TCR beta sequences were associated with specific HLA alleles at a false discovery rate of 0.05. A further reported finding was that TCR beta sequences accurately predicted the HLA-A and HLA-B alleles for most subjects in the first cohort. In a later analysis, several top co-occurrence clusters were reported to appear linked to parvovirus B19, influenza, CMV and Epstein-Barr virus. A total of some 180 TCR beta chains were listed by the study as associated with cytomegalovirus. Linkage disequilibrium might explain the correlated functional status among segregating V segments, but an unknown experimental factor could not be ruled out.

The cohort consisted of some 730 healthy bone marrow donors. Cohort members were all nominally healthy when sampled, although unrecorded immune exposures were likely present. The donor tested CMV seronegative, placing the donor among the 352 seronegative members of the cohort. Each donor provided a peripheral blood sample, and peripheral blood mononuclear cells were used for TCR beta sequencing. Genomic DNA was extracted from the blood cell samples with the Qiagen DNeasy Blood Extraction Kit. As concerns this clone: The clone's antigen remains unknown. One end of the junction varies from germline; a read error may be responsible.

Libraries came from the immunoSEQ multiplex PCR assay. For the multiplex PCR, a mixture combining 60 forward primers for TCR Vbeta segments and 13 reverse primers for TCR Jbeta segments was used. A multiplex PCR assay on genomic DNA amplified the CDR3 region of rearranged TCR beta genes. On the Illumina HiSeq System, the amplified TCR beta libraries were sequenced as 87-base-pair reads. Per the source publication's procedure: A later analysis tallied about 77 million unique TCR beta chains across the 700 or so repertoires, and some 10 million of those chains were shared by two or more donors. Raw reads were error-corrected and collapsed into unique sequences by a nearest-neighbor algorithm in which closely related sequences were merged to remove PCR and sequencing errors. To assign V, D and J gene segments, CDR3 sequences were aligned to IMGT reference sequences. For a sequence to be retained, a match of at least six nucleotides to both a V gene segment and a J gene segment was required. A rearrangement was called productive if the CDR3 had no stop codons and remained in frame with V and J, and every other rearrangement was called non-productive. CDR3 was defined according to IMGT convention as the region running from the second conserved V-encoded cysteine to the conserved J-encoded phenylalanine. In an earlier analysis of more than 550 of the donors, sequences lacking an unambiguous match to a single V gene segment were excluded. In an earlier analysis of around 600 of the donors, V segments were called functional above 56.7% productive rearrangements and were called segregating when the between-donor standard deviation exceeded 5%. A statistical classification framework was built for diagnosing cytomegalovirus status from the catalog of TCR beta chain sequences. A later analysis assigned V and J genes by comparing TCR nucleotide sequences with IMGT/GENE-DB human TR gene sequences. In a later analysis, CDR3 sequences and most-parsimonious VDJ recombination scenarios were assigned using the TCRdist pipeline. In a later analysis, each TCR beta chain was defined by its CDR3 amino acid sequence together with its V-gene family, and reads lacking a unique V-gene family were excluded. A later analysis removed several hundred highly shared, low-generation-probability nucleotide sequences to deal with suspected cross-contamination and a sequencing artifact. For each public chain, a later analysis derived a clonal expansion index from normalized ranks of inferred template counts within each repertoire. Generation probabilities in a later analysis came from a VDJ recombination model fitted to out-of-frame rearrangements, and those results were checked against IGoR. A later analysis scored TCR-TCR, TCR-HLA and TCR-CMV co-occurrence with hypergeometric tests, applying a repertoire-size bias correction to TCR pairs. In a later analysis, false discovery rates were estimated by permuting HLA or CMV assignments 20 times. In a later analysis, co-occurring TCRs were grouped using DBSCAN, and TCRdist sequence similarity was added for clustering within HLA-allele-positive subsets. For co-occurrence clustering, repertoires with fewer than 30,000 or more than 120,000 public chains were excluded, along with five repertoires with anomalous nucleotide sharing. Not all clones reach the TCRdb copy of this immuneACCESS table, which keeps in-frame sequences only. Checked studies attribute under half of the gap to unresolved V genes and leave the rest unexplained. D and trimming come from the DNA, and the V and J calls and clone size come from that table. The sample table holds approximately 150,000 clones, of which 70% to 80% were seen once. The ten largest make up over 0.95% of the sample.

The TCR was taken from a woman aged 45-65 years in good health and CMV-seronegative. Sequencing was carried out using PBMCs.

The bases are TGTGCCAGCAGTTCGACAGGGGGCCGGTGGGGCTTC. It translates as CASSSTGGRWGF. The chain joins TRBV7-9 to TRBJ2-7, and 10 junction bases match TRBD1. There are 12 amino acids in the CDR3, from cysteine to phenylalanine inclusive. The only DNA kept is the CDR3, 36 bases in frame from the first base. CDR1 and CDR2 are read off the germline V gene (reference sequence) as SEHNR and FQNEAQ.